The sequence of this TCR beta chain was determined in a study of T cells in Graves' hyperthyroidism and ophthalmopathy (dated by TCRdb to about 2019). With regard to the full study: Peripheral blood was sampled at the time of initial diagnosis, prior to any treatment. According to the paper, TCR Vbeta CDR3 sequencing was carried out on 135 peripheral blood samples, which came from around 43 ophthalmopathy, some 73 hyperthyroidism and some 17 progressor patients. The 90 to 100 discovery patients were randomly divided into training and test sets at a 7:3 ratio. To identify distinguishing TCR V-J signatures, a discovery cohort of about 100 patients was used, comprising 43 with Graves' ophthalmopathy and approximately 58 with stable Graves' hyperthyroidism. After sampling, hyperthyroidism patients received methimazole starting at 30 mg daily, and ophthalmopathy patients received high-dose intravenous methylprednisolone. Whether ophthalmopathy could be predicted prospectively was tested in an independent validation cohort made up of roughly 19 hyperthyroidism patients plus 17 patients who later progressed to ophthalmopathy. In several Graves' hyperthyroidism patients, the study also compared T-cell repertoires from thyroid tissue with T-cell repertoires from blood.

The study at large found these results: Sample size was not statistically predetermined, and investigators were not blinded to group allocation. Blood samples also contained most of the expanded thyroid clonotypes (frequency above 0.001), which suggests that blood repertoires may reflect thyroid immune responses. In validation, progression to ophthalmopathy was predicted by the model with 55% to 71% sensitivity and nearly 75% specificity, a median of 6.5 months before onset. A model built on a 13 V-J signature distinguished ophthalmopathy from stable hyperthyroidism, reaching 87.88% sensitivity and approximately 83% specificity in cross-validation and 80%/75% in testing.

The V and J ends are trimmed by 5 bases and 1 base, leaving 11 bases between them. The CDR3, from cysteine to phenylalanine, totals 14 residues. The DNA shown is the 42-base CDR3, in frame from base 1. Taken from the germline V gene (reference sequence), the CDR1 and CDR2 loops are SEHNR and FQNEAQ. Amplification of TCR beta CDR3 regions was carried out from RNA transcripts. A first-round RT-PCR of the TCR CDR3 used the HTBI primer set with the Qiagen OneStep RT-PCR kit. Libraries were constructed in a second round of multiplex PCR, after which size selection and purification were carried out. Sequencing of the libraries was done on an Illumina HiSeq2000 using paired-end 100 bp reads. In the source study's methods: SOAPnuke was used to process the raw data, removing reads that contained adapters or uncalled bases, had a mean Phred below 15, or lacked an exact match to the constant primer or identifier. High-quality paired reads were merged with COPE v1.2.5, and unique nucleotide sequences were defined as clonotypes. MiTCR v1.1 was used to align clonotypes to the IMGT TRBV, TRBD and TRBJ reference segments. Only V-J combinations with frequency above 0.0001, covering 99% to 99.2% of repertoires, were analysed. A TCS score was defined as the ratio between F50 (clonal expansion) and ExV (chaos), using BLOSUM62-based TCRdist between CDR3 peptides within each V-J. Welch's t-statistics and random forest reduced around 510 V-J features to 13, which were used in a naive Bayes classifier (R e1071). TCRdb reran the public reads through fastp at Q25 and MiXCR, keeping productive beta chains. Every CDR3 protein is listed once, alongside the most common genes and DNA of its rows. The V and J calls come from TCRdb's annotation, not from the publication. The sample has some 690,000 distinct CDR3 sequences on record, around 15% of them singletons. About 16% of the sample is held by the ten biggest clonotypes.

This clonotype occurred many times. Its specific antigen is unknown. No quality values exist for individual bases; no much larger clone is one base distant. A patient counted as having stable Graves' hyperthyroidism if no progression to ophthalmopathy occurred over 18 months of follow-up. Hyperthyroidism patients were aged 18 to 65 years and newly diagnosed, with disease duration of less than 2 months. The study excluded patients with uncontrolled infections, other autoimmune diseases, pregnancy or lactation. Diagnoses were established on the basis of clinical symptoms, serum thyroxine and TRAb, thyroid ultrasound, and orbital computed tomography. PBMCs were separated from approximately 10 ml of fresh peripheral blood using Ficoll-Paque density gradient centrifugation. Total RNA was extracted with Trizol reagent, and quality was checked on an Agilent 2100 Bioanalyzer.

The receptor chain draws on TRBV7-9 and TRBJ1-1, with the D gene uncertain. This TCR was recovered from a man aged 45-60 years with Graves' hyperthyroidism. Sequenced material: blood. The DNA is TGTGCCAGCAGCCGAAGTGAAGCGAACACTGAAGCTTTCTTT. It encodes CASSRSEANTEAFF.